One sample yielded the 9 T cell receptor beta chains listed below, sequenced in a study of blood T cells in healthy people across ages (dated by TCRdb to between 2015 and 2016). The library was obtained by 5' RACE. Sequencing was carried out with an Illumina HiSeq 2500. A second PCR of roughly 7 to 12 cycles was run with a J-beta primer mix and a sample-barcoded 5' primer. TCRdb passed the public sequencing reads through fastp at Q25 and MiXCR, retaining productive beta sequences. Entries that share a CDR3 protein sequence are merged under the most common genes and DNA. Within this sample are over a million distinct CDR3 sequences, with more than 35% of them counted one time only. 18% of the sample rests with the top ten. Material: blood. Every receptor here comes from a woman aged 55-75 years in good health.

This clonotype was picked up a small number of times. The chain joins TRBV29-1 to TRBJ2-3, with a tentative D call TRBD2 (6 bases). The V end lost 4 bases, the J end lost 1 base, and 15 bases lay between the germline ends. Germline V gives CDR1 SQVTM, CDR2 ANQGSEA. The CDR3 extends over 15 amino acids. CDR3 sequence (DNA): TGCAGCGTTGCAGCATCTAGCGTTGGCACAGATACGCAGTATTTT. Protein product: CSVAASSVGTDTQYF.

This clonotype was counted between two and nine times. The rearrangement uses TRBV12-3 or TRBV12-4 and TRBJ2-1; the match to TRBD1 covers 9 bases. The length of the CDR3 is 14 residues. V shed 5 bases, J shed 6 bases, and the junction held 5 bases outside the gene matches. CDR3 sequence reads: CASSEGQGSNEQFF. The DNA of the CDR3 is TGTGCCAGCAGTGAGGGACAGGGCAGCAATGAGCAGTTCTTC.

The rearrangement joins TRBV29-1 to TRBJ2-7, with 9 bases matching TRBD1. After removal of 4 bases from V and 5 bases from J, the junction contained 9 bases not matched to a gene. Germline V gene data show CDR1 as SQVTM and CDR2 as ANQGSEA. The CDR3 sequence is 14 residues long. In DNA, the CDR3 is TGCAGCGTTGTCTGGGACAGGGAACTAGACGAGCAGTACTTC. Translating gives CSVVWDRELDEQYF.

This clonotype was seen a few times. V and J are TRBV7-2 and TRBJ2-3; D uncertain. Germline V gene data show CDR1 as SGHTA and CDR2 as FQGNSA. The CDR3 totals 11 residues. The V end was cut by 5 bases, the J end by 8 bases, with 8 bases between. The CDR3 protein is CASSVSVTQYF. CDR3 bases: TGTGCCAGCAGCGTATCAGTTACGCAGTATTTT.

Regarding this clonotype: A much larger clone lies one base from this, so it may be a read error. The J gene is TRBJ2-7, the V gene TRBV6-6; perhaps D is TRBD1 or TRBD2 (5 bases each). V shed 6 bases and J shed 7 bases, with 10 bases lying between them. This CDR3 comprises 11 residues. CDR1 and CDR2 (germline): MNHNY, SVGAGI (reference sequence). The CDR3 spells CASSQGEEQYF. CDR3 nucleotide sequence: TGTGCCAGCAGCCAGGGAGAAGAGCAGTACTTC.

This clonotype was detected a few times. The chain combines TRBV29-1 with TRBJ1-1, with D possibly matching TRBD1 (5 bases). This CDR3 has 13 amino acids. Trimming took 6 bases from V and 1 from J, leaving 12 bases between them. Germline CDR1 reads SQVTM; CDR2 reads ANQGSEA. In nucleotides, the CDR3 is TGCAGCGTGTCCGGGACCGCGAACACTGAAGCTTTCTTT. This gives the protein CSVSGTANTEAFF.

This sequence joins TRBV6-2 or TRBV6-3 and TRBJ2-7; 13 bases align to TRBD2. Trimming at V came to 0 bases and at J to 3 bases, leaving 8 bases not matched to a gene. Germline V gives CDR1 MNHEY, CDR2 SVGEGT. This CDR3 region has 18 residues. This CDR3 is CASSYSGTSGISSYEQYF. As DNA, the CDR3 is TGTGCCAGCAGTTACTCAGGGACTAGCGGGATATCGAGCTACGAGCAGTACTTC.

This chain links TRBV7-8 with TRBJ1-1; 9 bases align to TRBD1. The germline V gene has CDR1 SGHVS and CDR2 FQNEAQ. J was trimmed by 11 bases and V by 3 bases; bases with no gene match: 10. The length of the CDR3 is 14 residues. In DNA form, the CDR3 reads TGTGCCAGCAGCTTGGGACAGGGAAATTTGTTGGCTTTCTTT. It is translated as CASSLGQGNLLAFF.

This rearrangement joins TRBV6-4 to TRBJ2-3, with 11 bases matching TRBD2. Germline CDR1 is MRHNA and CDR2 is SNTAGT. This CDR3 contains 15 residues. V dropped 6 bases and J dropped 4; count of bases not matched to a gene: 6. CDR3 nucleotides: TGTGCCAGCAGCGAACTAGCGGGAGCGGCAGATACGCAGTATTTT. Protein: CASSELAGAADTQYF.